Listed below are T cell receptor beta chains from one sample, sequenced in a study of metastatic and nonmetastatic thyroid tumors. TCRdb reprocessed the PCR reads using MiXCR. The table includes just over 70,000 clones, around 19% detected once. The sequenced material came from blood. These receptors all stem from a female donor with papillary thyroid cancer or a benign thyroid nodule (not recorded which). Some clones in this sample may be carry-over from other donors' samples. Both conserved end residues are part of each CDR3. D genes are given only for firm matches. Size values are once, few and many counts, or a class for expanded clones, and some rows have none.

D	V	size	J	DNA	CDR3
.	TRBV20-1	.	TRBJ1-1	TGCAGTGCTAGTCACCCTCAGAGGACTGAAGCTTTCTTT	CSASHPQRTEAFF
TRBD1	TRBV28	.	TRBJ2-7	TGTGCCAGCCAGACAGGGGCCTGGGAGCAGTACTTC	CASQTGAWEQYF
.	TRBV28	.	TRBJ2-7	TGTGCCAGCAGTCCCCCCGGGGAGAACTACGAGCAGTACTTC	CASSPPGENYEQYF
TRBD1	TRBV5-4	many	TRBJ2-1	TGTGCCAGCAGCCCACACAGGGGAGATGAGCAGTTCTTC	CASSPHRGDEQFF
.	TRBV28	many	TRBJ1-2	TGTGCCAGCATAAGAGGGGGGAATAAGGGAGCCTATGGCTACACCTTC	CASIRGGNKGAYGYTF
TRBD1	TRBV18	many	TRBJ2-7	TGTGCCAGCTCGGGCCAGGACAGGTCCTACGAGCAGTACTTC	CASSGQDRSYEQYF
.	TRBV20-1	.	TRBJ2-7	TGCAGTGCTCCAGTGGGATCCCGGGGCTGGGAGCAGTACTTC	CSAPVGSRGWEQYF
TRBD1	TRBV7-9	.	TRBJ2-7	TGTGCCAGCAGCTTACCCGGGACAGAAAGCTACAAGCAGTACTTC	CASSLPGTESYKQYF
.	TRBV11-2	many	TRBJ2-7	TGTGCCAGCAGCCGTTGGTCCTACGAGCAGTACTTC	CASSRWSYEQYF
.	TRBV19	many	TRBJ1-1	TGTGCCAGTAGTATGCAGAACACTGAAGCTTTCTTT	CASSMQNTEAFF
.	TRBV2	.	TRBJ2-2	TGTGTCAGCAGCCAACTTCAGTTGCGGGACACCGGGGAGCTGTTTTTT	CVSSQLQLRDTGELFF
TRBD1	TRBV12-3/TRBV12-4	.	TRBJ1-5	TGTGCCAGCAGGTCGGACAGGGACCGGCCCCAGCATTTT	CASRSDRDRPQHF
TRBD1	TRBV20-1	many	TRBJ2-7	TGCAGTGCTAAGACAGGGGTCAGCTACGAGCAGTACTTC	CSAKTGVSYEQYF
.	TRBV6-2/TRBV6-3	few	TRBJ2-7	TGTGCCAGCAGTCTTAGAGGGTTCTTACCATACGAGCAGTACTTC	CASSLRGFLPYEQYF
.	TRBV19	.	TRBJ1-2	TGTGCCAGTAGTAAAGGGGGATACAGGGAATATACCTTC	CASSKGGYREYTF
TRBD1	TRBV6-2/TRBV6-3	few	TRBJ1-2	TGTGCCAGCAGTTACCTGGGGACAGGGAAAAGAGTCGGTGGCTACACCTTC	CASSYLGTGKRVGGYTF
.	TRBV6-1	many	TRBJ1-2	TGTGCCACCTTAAATGGCTATGGCTACACCTTC	CATLNGYGYTF
.	TRBV10-3	many	TRBJ2-3	TGTGCCATCAGTGCGGGTGGCACAGATACGCAGTATTTT	CAISAGGTDTQYF
.	TRBV9	many	TRBJ2-1	TGTGCCAGCAGCGTAGAGGTAGCACACTACAATGAGCAGTTCTTC	CASSVEVAHYNEQFF
.	TRBV10-3	many	TRBJ1-4	TGTGCCATCAGAGGGACGGCTAATGAAAAACTGTTTTTT	CAIRGTANEKLFF
TRBD2	TRBV6-2/TRBV6-3	few	TRBJ2-7	TGTGCCAGCAGTTACCCTAGCGGGAGACCTTACGAGCAGTACTTC	CASSYPSGRPYEQYF
.	TRBV20-1	many	TRBJ2-2	TGCAGTGCTAGACAGAACACCGGGGAGCTGTTTTTT	CSARQNTGELFF
TRBD1	TRBV18	many	TRBJ1-5	TGTGCCAGCTCACTTACAGGGGGCAATCAGCCCCAGCATTTT	CASSLTGGNQPQHF
.	TRBV6-5	many	TRBJ2-1	TGTGCCAGCAGTTACTCGGGGCAGAAGCAGTTCTTC	CASSYSGQKQFF
.	TRBV27	few	TRBJ2-1	TGTGCCAGCCTCAATCGTGAGTCTGGGTTCTTC	CASLNRESGFF
.	TRBV6-1	.	TRBJ2-3	TGTGCCAGCAGTGAATTGGGCTACTTGTGGCGGCCAGATACGCAGTATTTT	CASSELGYLWRPDTQYF
.	TRBV14	many	TRBJ1-2	TGTGCCAGCAGCCAAGCCTATACAGGGATCGGCTACACCTTC	CASSQAYTGIGYTF
.	TRBV6-2/TRBV6-3	.	TRBJ1-5	TGTGCCACCAGTGGTAGCAATCAGCCCCAGCAGTTT	CATSGSNQPQQF
TRBD2	TRBV7-2	many	TRBJ2-3	TGTGCCAGCAGCTTACGCCCAGCGGGAGGTTGGACAGATACGCAGTATTTT	CASSLRPAGGWTDTQYF
.	TRBV18	.	TRBJ2-7	TGTGCCAGCTCGTCCGGGACGGAAGCCTACGAGCAGTACTTC	CASSSGTEAYEQYF
.	TRBV6-1	.	TRBJ2-7	TGTGCCAGCCGGCGAGGGGCGTCCGAGCAGTACTTC	CASRRGASEQYF
TRBD1	TRBV7-9	many	TRBJ1-4	TGTGCCAGCAGCTACTGGGACAGTGGGGATGAAAAACTGTTTTTT	CASSYWDSGDEKLFF
.	TRBV20-1	many	TRBJ2-7	TGCAGTGCGTCATTGGTGGGTTCCTACGAGCAGTACTTC	CSASLVGSYEQYF
.	TRBV5-1	.	TRBJ2-7	TGCGCCAGCAGCTTGGGGGCCTACGAGCAGTACTTC	CASSLGAYEQYF
.	TRBV11-1	.	TRBJ2-3	TGTGCCAGCAGCTTAGAATCGACAGATACGCAGTATTTT	CASSLESTDTQYF
.	TRBV5-6	few	TRBJ1-1	TGTGCCAGCAGCTTTTCGGGGGCGAACACTGAAGCTTTCTTT	CASSFSGANTEAFF
.	TRBV7-9	many	TRBJ1-2	TGTGCCAGCAGCACTCGGGATGGCTACACCTTC	CASSTRDGYTF
TRBD1	TRBV18	many	TRBJ2-6	TGTGCCAGCTCACCAAGGACAGGGATGAGCTCTGGGGCCAACGTCCTGACTTTC	CASSPRTGMSSGANVLTF
.	TRBV19	many	TRBJ1-1	TGTGCCAGTAGTATTGGGAAGAACACTGAAGCTTTCTTT	CASSIGKNTEAFF
.	TRBV2	many	TRBJ1-1	TGTGCCAGCACTGAAGCTTTCTTT	CASTEAFF
TRBD2	TRBV3-1	once	TRBJ2-7	TGTGCCGGCAGCCAGAGCGGGAGGGAGCAGTACTTC	CAGSQSGREQYF
.	TRBV7-7	many	TRBJ2-7	TGTGCTAGCAGCTCCCATCCGACAGGCGAGCAGTACTTC	CASSSHPTGEQYF
TRBD1	TRBV5-1	many	TRBJ2-7	TGCGCCAGCAGCGACCCAGGGGGTTCGGCCGAGCAGTACTTC	CASSDPGGSAEQYF